This record concerns one TCR beta chain sequence. The CDR3 contains 13 residues. Trimming removed 3 bases at V and 4 bases at J, with 8 bases between. Germline V gene lookup returns CDR1 MGHRA and CDR2 YSYEKL. This specimen belongs to a study of OX40 agonist ivuxolimab in advanced cancers. TCRdb's copy holds only in-frame clones and misses some; the assay was immunoSEQ multiplex PCR. The sample includes 74,000 or so clones, around 93% seen only once; the top ten take around 15%. This TCR was recovered from an adult with an advanced solid tumor such as melanoma, head and neck, liver or kidney cancer. This chain connects TRBV4-1 to TRBJ2-3; no definite D call. The sample consisted of CD4+ or CD8+ T cells sorted from blood, taken in a trial of the OX40 agonist ivuxolimab. The CDR3 region has the DNA TGCGCCAGCAGCCAGGGTGGGTCAGATACGCAGTATTTT. This sequence encodes CASSQGGSDTQYF.